This T cell receptor beta chain appears in the sequencing data of a study of T cell responses to AZD1222 COVID-19 vaccine. Study information: Researchers grouped second doses given at about 4 or about 12 weeks into one pool. Study results and caveats: Possibly, clonal diversity was underestimated; donors were largely white British and included more females. Spike as a whole was targeted by vaccine-associated CD4 TCRs, dominant at 160-218 and 743-854.

Trimming cost V 1 base and J 2 bases, with 12 bases left between them. CDR1 is LNHNV and CDR2 is YYDKDF in the germline V gene (reference sequence). The CDR3 totals 16 residues. Sequencing used immunoSEQ multiplex PCR; TCRdb keeps in-frame clones, though not all of them. The repertoire has roughly 100,000 clones, 93% of them found once; the top ten carry around 5%. As regards this clone: The antigen is undetermined.

This chain links TRBV15 with TRBJ1-5; perhaps TRBD1 as D (5 bases). The input for sequencing was peripheral blood, taken on day 0 of AZD1222 vaccination. The receptor was isolated from an adult in good health. As DNA, the CDR3 is TGTGCCACCAGCAGAGTTCGGGAAGGGGGCAATCAGCCCCAGCATTTT. It codes for CATSRVREGGNQPQHF.